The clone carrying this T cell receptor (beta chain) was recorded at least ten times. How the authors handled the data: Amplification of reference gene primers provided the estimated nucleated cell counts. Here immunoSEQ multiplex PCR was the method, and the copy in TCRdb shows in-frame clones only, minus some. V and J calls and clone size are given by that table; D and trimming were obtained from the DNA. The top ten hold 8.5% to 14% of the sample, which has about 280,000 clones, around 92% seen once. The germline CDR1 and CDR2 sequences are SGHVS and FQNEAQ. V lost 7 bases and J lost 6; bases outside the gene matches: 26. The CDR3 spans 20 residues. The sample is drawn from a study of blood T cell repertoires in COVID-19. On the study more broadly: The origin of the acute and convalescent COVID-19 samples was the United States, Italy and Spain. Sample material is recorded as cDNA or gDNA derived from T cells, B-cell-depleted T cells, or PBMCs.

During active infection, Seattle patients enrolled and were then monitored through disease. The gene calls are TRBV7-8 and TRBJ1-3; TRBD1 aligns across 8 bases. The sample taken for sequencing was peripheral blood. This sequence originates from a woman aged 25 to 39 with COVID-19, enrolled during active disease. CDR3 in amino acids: CASTDGPGQVNPSLQNTIYF. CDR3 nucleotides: TGTGCCAGCACCGACGGACCGGGACAGGTCAATCCGTCGCTTCAAAACACCATATATTTT.